One and the same sample provided the 27 T cell receptor beta chains below, sequenced in a study of blood T cell repertoires in COVID-19. Clones were sequenced by immunoSEQ multiplex PCR, and TCRdb holds only the in-frame ones, with some missing. This sample carries 150,000 to 200,000 clones, 82% of them seen once, and the ten largest clones take roughly 9.1%. Sample: peripheral blood. The source is a woman in her 70s with acute or convalescent COVID-19.

This clone was found once. V usage is TRBV2 and J usage is TRBJ2-4; TRBD2 might be the D (6 bases). This CDR3 is built from 15 residues. Trimming shortened V by 4 bases and J by 3 bases, and 13 bases separated the two germline ends. Per the germline V gene, CDR1 is SNHLY and CDR2 is FYNNEI. The CDR3 DNA is TGTGCCAGCAGTGGCCTCGGGGGAGGCAAAAACATTCAGTACTTC. Protein product: CASSGLGGGKNIQYF. Using reference TRBV2 and TRBJ2-4 for the parts outside the CDR3, the full variable domain is EPEVTQTPSHQVTQMGQEVILRCVPISNHLYFYWYRQILGQKVEFLVSFYNNEISEKSEIFDDQFSVERPDGSNFTLKIRSTKLEDSAMYFCASSGLGGGKNIQYFGAGTRLSVL.

V is TRBV9 and J is TRBJ1-6; no definite D call. CDR1 and CDR2 (germline): SGDLS, YYNGEE. The CDR3 extends over 14 amino acids. V was cut by 4 bases and J by 10 bases, with 15 bases left in between. DNA for the CDR3: TGTGCCAGCAGCCCGAGGTGGGAGGAATCACCCCTCCACTTT. Protein: CASSPRWEESPLHF.

The CDR3 region is CASSLTRQGYNEQFF. CDR3 DNA sequence: TGTGCCAGCAGCTTGACGCGACAGGGATACAATGAGCAGTTCTTC. The chain recombines TRBV7-6 with TRBJ2-1; 7 bases align to TRBD1. Trimming at V came to 3 bases and at J to 4 bases, leaving 6 bases not matched to a gene. This CDR3 region has 15 residues. CDR1 and CDR2 (germline): SGHVS, FNYEAQ.

The chain carries TRBV10-3 and TRBJ2-1; 11 bases map to TRBD2. J gave up 8 bases and V 5 bases, and 8 bases lay outside the gene matches. Germline V lookup: CDR1 ENHRY, CDR2 SYGVKD. The CDR3 length is 15 residues. CDR3 bases: TGTGCCATCAGTCAACCGGGACTAGCGGCCCATGAGCAGTTCTTC. This gives the protein CAISQPGLAAHEQFF.

The chain uses TRBV19 and TRBJ1-1, with 7 bases aligning to TRBD1. The CDR3 runs 14 residues. The junction had 2 bases not matched to a gene; V was cut back by 4 bases and J by 0 bases. Germline values: CDR1 LNHDA, CDR2 SQIVND (reference sequence). Written as DNA, the CDR3 is TGTGCCAGTAGTAGACAGGGTCTGAACACTGAAGCTTTCTTT. It encodes CASSRQGLNTEAFF.

The chain is built from TRBV11-2 and TRBJ2-2; D not resolved. Trimming removed 5 bases at V and 5 bases at J, with 18 bases between. CDR1 and CDR2 from the germline V gene are SGHAT and FQNNGV. The CDR3 is 16 residues long. The DNA for the CDR3 is TGTGCCAGCAGCCCGGTTGCGAGAGTCCCAACCGGGGAGCTGTTTTTT. Protein sequence: CASSPVARVPTGELFF. Using reference TRBV11-2 and TRBJ2-2 for the parts outside the CDR3, the full variable domain is EAGVAQSPRYKIIEKRQSVAFWCNPISGHATLYWYQQILGQGPKLLIQFQNNGVVDDSQLPKDRFSAERLKGVDSTLKIQPAKLEDSAVYLCASSPVARVPTGELFFGEGSRLTVL.

This clone was observed a few times. V usage is TRBV3-1 (or the pseudogene TRBV3-2) and J usage is TRBJ1-5, with 9 nucleotides matching TRBD1. CDR3 length: 15 amino acids. Germline V gives CDR1 LGHDT, CDR2 YNNKEL (reference sequence). Losses at the gene ends were 1 base for V and 9 bases for J; bases not matched to a gene: 7. The CDR3 protein is CASSQGTGVLRPQHF. In DNA, the CDR3 is TGTGCCAGCAGCCAAGGGACAGGGGTCCTACGGCCCCAGCATTTT.

This clone was observed a few times. J is TRBJ1-1 and V is TRBV4-3; D is possibly TRBD1 (6 bases). CDR3 length equals 13 residues. V lost 4 bases, J lost 4 bases, and 10 bases lay in between. Germline lookup yields CDR1 LGHNA and CDR2 YSLEER. The chain's CDR3 is CASSRIGGTEAFF. The CDR3 DNA reads TGCGCCAGCAGCCGTATAGGGGGCACTGAAGCTTTCTTT.

The V and J genes are TRBV11-2 and TRBJ2-1; 10 bases match TRBD1. J was trimmed by 8 bases and V by 2 bases; bases with no gene match: 9. This CDR3 comprises 16 residues. The V gene's germline CDR1 is SGHAT and CDR2 FQNNGV. CDR3 bases: TGTGCCAGCAGCTTATTACGAGGGACAGGGGATTATGAGCAGTTCTTC. This gives the protein CASSLLRGTGDYEQFF.

The chain couples TRBV7-9 to TRBJ1-1; D not resolved. CDR3 length: 13 amino acids. Trimming stripped 1 base from V and 4 bases from J, with 7 bases between. CDR1 and CDR2 (germline): SEHNR, FQNEAQ (reference sequence). Here the CDR3 reads CASSLEGGTEAFF. The DNA for the CDR3 is TGTGCCAGCAGCTTAGAGGGAGGCACTGAAGCTTTCTTT.

V gene TRBV20-1 combines with J gene TRBJ2-5; 10 bases agree with TRBD1. This CDR3 is built from 16 residues. Losses at the gene ends were 3 bases for V and 6 bases for J; bases not matched to a gene: 13. Per the germline V gene, CDR1 is DFQATT and CDR2 is SNEGSKA (reference sequence). CDR3 residues: CSASGSGTGDPQTQYF. DNA for the CDR3: TGCAGTGCTAGTGGATCCGGGACAGGGGATCCACAGACCCAGTACTTC.

The rearrangement joins TRBV15 to TRBJ2-2, with 8 bases matching TRBD2. Germline CDR1 LNHNV, CDR2 YYDKDF (reference sequence). V shed 8 bases and J 3 bases; nucleotides not matched to a gene: 5. This CDR3 is built from 14 residues. CDR3 in amino acids: CATRGGPYTGELFF. CDR3 nucleotides: TGTGCCACCCGGGGGGGCCCGTACACCGGGGAGCTGTTTTTT.

The rearrangement joins TRBV24-1 to TRBJ2-2; 10 bases align to TRBD2. J lost 1 base, V lost 3 bases, and 16 bases had no gene match. The CDR3 loop spans 21 amino acids. Germline V gene lookup returns CDR1 KGHDR and CDR2 SFDVKD. The CDR3 coding sequence is TGTGCCACCAGTGATCCGAAATTATCCAGCGGGAGGGCCATGAACACCGGGGAGCTGTTTTTT. It encodes CATSDPKLSSGRAMNTGELFF.

The gene calls are TRBV19 and TRBJ1-5; maybe TRBD1 (5 bases). Germline V CDR1 and CDR2: LNHDA, SQIVND (reference sequence). The CDR3 sequence is 15 residues long. V was trimmed by 6 bases and J by 1 base, leaving 13 bases between them. CDR3 amino acids: CASRSLGGSNQPQHF. The CDR3, as DNA: TGTGCCAGTAGGAGCCTGGGGGGAAGCAATCAGCCCCAGCATTTT. Full variable domain (missing parts from reference TRBV19 and TRBJ1-5): DGGITQSPKYLFRKEGQNVTLSCEQNLNHDAMYWYRQDPGQGLRLIYYSQIVNDFQKGDIAEGYSVSREKKESFPLTVTSAQKNPTAFYLCASRSLGGSNQPQHFGDGTRLSIL.

V usage is TRBV7-2 and J usage is TRBJ2-7, with a weak D call TRBD2 (5 bases). Germline loops: CDR1 SGHTA, CDR2 FQGNSA. V shed 6 bases and J shed 2 bases, with 14 bases lying between them. This CDR3 spans 14 amino acids. CDR3 loop: CASRPRGAAYEQYF. CDR3 nucleotides: TGTGCCAGCAGGCCCCGCGGAGCGGCCTACGAGCAGTACTTC.

This clone has only a few counts. J is TRBJ1-2 and V is TRBV18; 9 nucleotides agree with TRBD1. CDR1 and CDR2 from the germline V gene are KGHSH and LQKENI. This CDR3 spans 18 amino acids. The V gene end was trimmed by 2 bases and the J gene end by 0 bases; junction bases not matched to a gene: 10. Here the CDR3 DNA reads TGTGCCAGCTCACCAGTAAGGGGACAGGGCCTGGCTAACTATGGCTACACCTTC. As protein: CASSPVRGQGLANYGYTF.

The chain links TRBV19 to TRBJ1-4; D is uncertain. V was trimmed by 4 bases and J by 8 bases, leaving 14 bases between them. CDR1 LNHDA and CDR2 SQIVND come from the germline V gene (reference sequence). The CDR3 covers 14 residues. The CDR3 DNA follows: TGTGCCAGTAGTAAAGGGCGTTCGGGAGAAAAACTGTTTTTT. Amino acids: CASSKGRSGEKLFF.

This clone was seen only a few times. V and J are TRBV19 and TRBJ2-7, with D tentatively TRBD1 (6 bases). Germline CDR1 and CDR2: LNHDA and SQIVND (reference sequence). V was trimmed by 5 bases and J by 3 bases, leaving 17 bases between them. This CDR3 has 15 amino acids. This CDR3 reads CASSGQMGSIYEQYF. Written as DNA, the CDR3 is TGTGCCAGTAGTGGACAGATGGGATCTATCTACGAGCAGTACTTC.

This chain links TRBV10-1 with TRBJ2-3; 12 bases fit TRBD2. The CDR3 has 16 residues. Germline values: CDR1 WNHNN, CDR2 SYGVQD (reference sequence). The V segment lost 3 bases and the J segment 4 bases; nucleotides outside the gene matches: 5. The CDR3 coding sequence is TGCGCCAGCAGTGACACTAGCGGGAGGTTTGCAGATACGCAGTATTTT. Translation: CASSDTSGRFADTQYF.

The genes are TRBV9 and TRBJ2-5; 13 bases map to TRBD2. Germline V gene lookup returns CDR1 SGDLS and CDR2 YYNGEE. The V segment lost 4 bases and the J segment 0 bases; nucleotides outside the gene matches: 6. This CDR3 has 17 residues. The CDR3 DNA reads TGTGCCAGCAGCACCGGGACTAGCGGGGTTTACCAAGAGACCCAGTACTTC. It is translated as CASSTGTSGVYQETQYF.

V and J are TRBV28 and TRBJ1-6; tentatively, D is TRBD1 (6 bases). CDR3 length: 14 residues. Trimming cost V 3 bases and J 9 bases, with 12 bases left between them. Germline CDR1 is MDHEN and CDR2 is SYDVKM. In DNA, the CDR3 is TGTGCCAGCAGTTTGGTGGGGGACACTTCACCCCTCCACTTT. This translates into CASSLVGDTSPLHF.

V gene TRBV6-2 or TRBV6-3 combines with J gene TRBJ1-6, with 10 bases lining up with TRBD1. V trimming: 5 bases; J trimming: 9 bases; junction bases outside the gene matches: 7. This CDR3 is built from 15 residues. The germline V gene encodes CDR1 MNHEY and CDR2 SVGEGT. The CDR3 DNA reads TGTGCCAGCAGTCGGTTTGGGACAGGGGCTTCACCCCTCCACTTT. Translating gives CASSRFGTGASPLHF.

The CDR3 here is CAHSLGGRGNNSPLHF. CDR3 coding DNA: TGTGCTCACAGTTTGGGGGGGCGCGGGAATAATTCACCCCTCCACTTT. This chain links TRBV28 with TRBJ1-6, with a weak D call TRBD1 (6 bases). Germline V lookup: CDR1 MDHEN, CDR2 SYDVKM. This CDR3 has 16 residues. Supplemented by reference TRBV28 and TRBJ1-6, the full variable domain reads DVKVTQSSRYLVKRTGEKVFLECVQDMDHENMFWYRQDPGLGLRLIYFSYDVKMKEKGDIPEGYSVSREKKERFSLILESASTNQTSMYLCAHSLGGRGNNSPLHFGNGTRLTVT.

The CDR3 region has the DNA TGTGCCAGCTCACCACCTCTGGACAGGCGCAGCTTCTATGGCTACACCTTC. As protein: CASSPPLDRRSFYGYTF. V gene TRBV18 combines with J gene TRBJ1-2; 7 bases match TRBD1. The CDR3 covers 17 residues. Germline V lookup: CDR1 KGHSH, CDR2 LQKENI. Trimming took 0 bases from V and 4 from J; bases not matched to a gene: 11.

The chain recombines TRBV10-1 with TRBJ1-1; 8 nucleotides agree with TRBD1. The CDR3 is 14 residues long. Per the germline V gene, CDR1 is WNHNN and CDR2 is SYGVQD (reference sequence). V shed 6 bases and J 6 bases; nucleotides not matched to a gene: 9. CDR3 region: CASRPDRAGAEAFF. CDR3 sequence (DNA): TGCGCCAGCAGGCCGGACAGGGCGGGGGCTGAAGCTTTCTTT.

The chain uses TRBV6-5 and TRBJ2-2; TRBD1 aligns across 9 bases. CDR1 MNHEY and CDR2 SVGAGI come from the germline V gene. V lost 6 bases to trimming and J lost 4 bases; unmatched junction nucleotides: 6. This CDR3 region has 15 residues. The CDR3: CASRLTGGSTGELFF. The CDR3 DNA reads TGTGCCAGCAGACTAACAGGGGGCAGCACCGGGGAGCTGTTTTTT.

V is TRBV7-8 and J is TRBJ1-2, with D unresolved. Trimming left V 5 bases short and J 4 bases short, with 23 bases between. The CDR3 has 17 residues. The germline V gene encodes CDR1 SGHVS and CDR2 FQNEAQ. The CDR3 reads CASSPREFVASGYGYTF. Here the CDR3 DNA reads TGTGCCAGCAGCCCTAGGGAGTTTGTAGCATCCGGCTATGGCTACACCTTC.